Presented here are 10 T cell receptor beta chains from one specimen sequenced in a study of CD8 T cells in Susac syndrome. Reverse transcription of roughly 0.5 to 1 ug RNA was carried out with random hexamers. MiXCR was run by TCRdb on the immunoSEQ multiplex PCR reads, yielding one entry per CDR3 protein. This repertoire shows around 190,000 distinct CDR3 sequences, around 96% found once; its top ten account for approximately 0.1%. The material sequenced was CD4+ T cells from PBMCs. Every receptor here comes from a human donor in good health.

V and J are TRBV30 and TRBJ1-3; D gene ambiguous. Trimming took 5 bases from V and 2 from J, leaving 10 bases between them. This CDR3 spans 13 amino acids. Germline V gene lookup returns CDR1 GTSNPN and CDR2 SVGIG (reference sequence). CDR3 residues: CAWARGTGNTIYF. As DNA, the CDR3 is TGTGCCTGGGCTCGTGGCACTGGAAACACCATATATTTT.

The chain recombines TRBV20-1 with TRBJ2-1; TRBD2 agrees at 8 bases. The V gene end was trimmed by 6 bases and the J gene end by 9 bases; junction bases not matched to a gene: 19. The germline gives CDR1 DFQATT, CDR2 SNEGSKA (reference sequence). The CDR3 contains 16 residues. CDR3 region: CSAASRDRAGEGEQFF. The CDR3, as DNA: TGCAGTGCCGCGAGTCGAGATAGAGCGGGAGAAGGTGAGCAGTTCTTC.

V usage is TRBV29-1 and J usage is TRBJ2-1, with 14 bases matching TRBD2. From germline, CDR1 is SQVTM and CDR2 ANQGSEA. The V gene end was trimmed by 4 bases and the J gene end by 1 base; junction bases not matched to a gene: 6. CDR3 length: 17 amino acids. The CDR3: CSVVGLAGVESYNEQFF. CDR3 DNA sequence: TGCAGCGTTGTGGGACTAGCGGGAGTTGAATCCTACAATGAGCAGTTCTTC.

The chain has TRBV29-1 and TRBJ2-1, with no clear D. CDR1 and CDR2 (germline): SQVTM, ANQGSEA. This CDR3 region has 14 residues. The germline V and J ends were trimmed by 4 bases and 0 bases, with 10 bases remaining between them. The CDR3 bases are TGCAGCGTTGGTACGGTTCTCTCCTACAATGAGCAGTTCTTC. Translation gives CSVGTVLSYNEQFF.

The V call is TRBV20-1, the J call TRBJ2-5; D remains ambiguous. The CDR3 is 11 amino acids. Per the germline V gene, CDR1 is DFQATT and CDR2 is SNEGSKA (reference sequence). V gave up 3 bases and J gave up 2 bases, with 4 bases separating them. The CDR3 sequence is CSASPQETQYF. CDR3 sequence (DNA): TGCAGTGCTAGTCCTCAAGAGACCCAGTACTTC.

The chain is built from TRBV12-3 or TRBV12-4 and TRBJ1-2, with D possibly TRBD1 on 5 matching bases. The V gene lost 3 bases and the J gene lost 8 bases, with 13 bases spanning the gap. The CDR3 length is 13 residues. CDR3 protein: CASSFPPGSGYTF. In nucleotides, the CDR3 is TGTGCCAGCAGTTTCCCACCAGGGAGCGGCTACACCTTC.

This chain connects TRBV7-2 to TRBJ2-3, with 7 positions matching TRBD1. Germline CDR1 SGHTA, CDR2 FQGNSA. J lost 5 bases, V lost 0 bases, and 11 bases had no gene match. The CDR3 is made up of 17 amino acids. CDR3 in amino acids: CASSLASSGGAGDTQYF. CDR3 sequence (DNA): TGTGCCAGCAGCTTAGCGTCGTCAGGGGGTGCAGGAGATACGCAGTATTTT.

Here the CDR3 reads CASSNRNTQFF. The CDR3 DNA reads as TGTGCCAGCAGCAATAGGAATACGCAGTTCTTC. V is TRBV7-2 and J is TRBJ2-1; no definite D call. The CDR3 is 11 amino acids. V lost 5 bases and J lost 12, with 11 bases in between. The germline V gene encodes CDR1 SGHTA and CDR2 FQGNSA.

The chain carries TRBV7-3 and TRBJ2-2; TRBD2 is a possible D gene (6 bases). The V gene's germline CDR1 is SGHTA and CDR2 FQGTGA. The CDR3 has 16 residues. Trimming pared 1 base from V and 4 bases from J, leaving 13 bases between. In DNA form, the CDR3 reads TGTGCCAGCAGCTTAAGGGCTAGCGAGGGCACCGGGGAGCTGTTTTTT. This translates into CASSLRASEGTGELFF.

The chain uses TRBV3-1 and TRBJ2-7; 10 bases match TRBD1. Trimming cost V 4 bases and J 0 bases; bases outside gene matches: 9. CDR3 size: 17 residues. Germline V lookup: CDR1 LGHDT, CDR2 YNNKEL (reference sequence). Here the CDR3 reads CASSRDRGSGSSYEQYF. The CDR3 nucleotides are TGTGCCAGCAGCCGGGACAGGGGAAGCGGGAGCTCCTACGAGCAGTACTTC.